This TCR beta chain is drawn from a study of cytomegalovirus exposure and HLA in healthy donors. Study at large: Clustering assigned 70% to 90% of the roughly 370 genotyped donors to the Caucasian-associated ancestry cluster.

Study-level findings and limits: A list of about 160 TCR beta chains associated with cytomegalovirus was given. No immune exposure information besides CMV serostatus was available. A missense DCLRE1C variant was associated with V- and J-gene trimming of TCR beta chains in a later analysis, and an independent cohort replicated the association.

Germline V gene data show CDR1 as MGHDK and CDR2 as SYGVNS. CDR3 size: 13 residues. J gave up 1 base and V 10 bases, and 3 bases lay outside the gene matches. Use of 60 Vbeta and 13 Jbeta primers characterized the PCR. Measured with immunoSEQ multiplex PCR; TCRdb has only the in-frame clones, and not every one. The data show 120,000 to 150,000 clones, around 59% seen once. With regard to this clone: Its target is not known.

This receptor was identified in a male donor in good health and CMV-seronegative. The sequenced material came from PBMCs. V gene TRBV25-1 combines with J gene TRBJ2-2; TRBD1 matches 7 bases. The CDR3 loop reads CATDRENTGELFF. CDR3 coding DNA: TGTGCCACCGACAGGGAGAACACCGGGGAGCTGTTTTTT.